The next 11 T cell receptor beta chains were all read from a single sample in a study of CD8+CD57+ T cells in acquired aplastic anemia. TCR beta VDJ combinations and CDR3 sequences were profiled from genomic DNA. MiXCR, run by TCRdb on the reads, gives a single entry per CDR3 protein. Here the sample spans about 190,000 distinct CDR3 sequences, about half being singletons. Sample: sorted CD4+, CD8+, or CD8+CD57+ T cells (not recorded which) from PBMCs. The origin of the receptors is a human donor in good health, serving as a control.

The V gene is TRBV7-2, the J gene TRBJ2-5; TRBD1 matches at 12 bases. V gave up 4 bases and J gave up 5 bases; unmatched junction bases: 8. This CDR3 is built from 16 residues. Per the germline V gene, CDR1 is SGHTA and CDR2 is FQGNSA. CDR3 in DNA: TGTACCAGCAGCTCGGGACAGGGGGCGCCCCGGGAGACCCAGTACTTC. Protein: CTSSSGQGAPRETQYF.

This clonotype was observed at least ten times. The J gene is TRBJ1-2, the V gene TRBV2; D not certain. Trimming cost V 1 base and J 4 bases, with 16 bases left between them. CDR1 and CDR2 from the germline V gene are SNHLY and FYNNEI. The CDR3 has 16 residues. CDR3 DNA sequence: TGTGCCAGCAGTGAAGGTTGGATGGGATTCCGCTATGGCTACACCTTC. The encoded protein is CASSEGWMGFRYGYTF.

This clonotype was picked up many times. This chain links TRBV6-2 or TRBV6-3 with TRBJ1-1; D uncertain. CDR3 size: 10 residues. The ends were cut back, 10 bases at V and 4 bases at J, with 7 bases in the middle. Germline lookup yields CDR1 MNHEY and CDR2 SVGEGT. DNA for the CDR3: TGTGCCACGGCGGGCACTGAAGCTTTCTTT. Translated, it gives CATAGTEAFF.

This clonotype has at least ten counts. The rearrangement links TRBV14 to TRBJ1-1; D might be TRBD1 (5 bases). The V gene lost 2 bases and the J gene lost 2 bases, with 9 bases spanning the gap. This CDR3 has 14 amino acids. The germline V gene encodes CDR1 SGHDN and CDR2 FVKESK. CDR3 protein: CASSQLWTNTEAFF. The CDR3 nucleotides are TGTGCCAGCAGCCAACTGTGGACAAACACTGAAGCTTTCTTT.

The chain couples TRBV27 to TRBJ1-6; 7 bases match TRBD1. The V segment lost 8 bases and the J segment 9 bases; nucleotides outside the gene matches: 10. Germline lookup yields CDR1 MNHEY and CDR2 SMNVEV (reference sequence). This CDR3 region has 14 residues. CDR3 DNA sequence: TGTGCCAGCGGAACAACAGGGGCAAGTTCACCCCTCCACTTT. This gives the protein CASGTTGASSPLHF.

This rearrangement joins TRBV12-3 or TRBV12-4 to TRBJ2-7; 7 positions match TRBD1. V shed 4 bases, J shed 5 bases, and the junction held 8 bases outside the gene matches. The CDR3 runs to 14 residues. The CDR3 here is CASSSTDRDNEQYF. Here the CDR3 DNA reads TGTGCCAGCAGTTCGACAGACAGGGACAACGAGCAGTACTTC.

V and J are TRBV2 and TRBJ1-5; D is possibly TRBD1 (6 bases). Deletions cut 2 bases from V and 2 bases from J, with 7 bases between. This CDR3 has 14 amino acids. Germline CDR1 and CDR2: SNHLY and FYNNEI. CDR3 amino acids: CASSERTGNQPQHF. The CDR3 DNA is TGTGCCAGCAGTGAACGGACAGGCAATCAGCCCCAGCATTTT.

Written as DNA, the CDR3 is TGCGCCAGCAGCCCAAGGGAACCCACTGAAGCTTTCTTT. As protein: CASSPREPTEAFF. The rearrangement uses TRBV5-1 and TRBJ1-1; D uncertain. Between the trimmed V and J ends, which lost 4 bases and 4 bases, there was a span of 11 bases. The CDR3 length is 13 residues. CDR1 SGHRS and CDR2 YFSETQ come from the germline V gene.

The chain uses TRBV19 and TRBJ2-1; perhaps TRBD2 as D (6 bases). V shed 5 bases and J shed 0 bases, with 17 bases lying between them. Germline V gene sequence: CDR1 LNHDA, CDR2 SQIVND (reference sequence). The CDR3 loop spans 17 amino acids. CDR3: CASSPAGLTSSYNEQFF. The CDR3 DNA is TGTGCCAGTAGTCCCGCGGGGCTAACGAGCTCCTACAATGAGCAGTTCTTC.

V and J are TRBV29-1 and TRBJ2-7; 7 nucleotides match TRBD1. V was pared by 6 bases and J by 2 bases, with 4 bases of the junction left unmatched. Germline assignment: CDR1 SQVTM and CDR2 ANQGSEA. CDR3 length equals 12 residues. CDR3 in amino acids: CSVTGVTYEQYF. The DNA of the CDR3 is TGCAGCGTCACAGGGGTAACCTACGAGCAGTACTTC.

A few counts support this clonotype. The CDR3 DNA is TGTGCCAGTAGTCTGGGACTAGCGGCATACGAGCAGTACTTC. Translating it yields CASSLGLAAYEQYF. This rearrangement joins TRBV19 to TRBJ2-7; 11 nucleotides line up with TRBD2. Germline V gene lookup returns CDR1 LNHDA and CDR2 SQIVND (reference sequence). After removal of 5 bases from V and 4 bases from J, the junction contained 4 bases not matched to a gene. This CDR3 comprises 14 residues.